A single sample gave rise to the 14 T cell receptor beta chains below, sequenced in a study of vaccination and CD4 T cells after COVID-19. Scientists ran DNA taken from cultured CD4+ T cells through the Oncomine TCR Beta short-read assay for sequencing. In TCRdb, the PCR reads were re-called with MiXCR into one record per CDR3 protein. The sample has some 1,800 distinct CDR3 sequences, 70% to 80% seen once. Treatment: approximately 10-day PBMC culture with coronavirus spike peptide pools or control peptides (ViraFEST assay). The antigens for these receptors are not known. Sequencing used CD4+ T cells from blood, cultured in vitro, obtained after SARS-CoV-2 vaccination. The origin of the receptors is a human donor who had recovered from COVID-19.

This clonotype was detected once. This chain uses TRBV6-2 or TRBV6-3 with TRBJ2-1, with a weak D call TRBD1 (5 bases). In germline, CDR1 is MNHEY, CDR2 SVGEGT. V shed 10 bases and J shed 4 bases, with 14 bases lying between them. CDR3 length: 13 residues. The DNA for the CDR3 is TGTGCCACTCCCCTGGGGCGATACAATGAGCAGTTCTTC. This encodes CATPLGRYNEQFF.

The chain combines TRBV11-3 with TRBJ2-1; D is perhaps TRBD1 or TRBD2 (5 bases each). Germline V lookup: CDR1 SGHNT, CDR2 YENEEA. This CDR3 is 15 amino acids long. The V end was cut by 5 bases, the J end by 3 bases, with 14 bases between. The CDR3 nucleotides are TGTGCCAGCAGCGACCGCCGGGACGGCTACAATGAGCAGTTCTTC. This sequence encodes CASSDRRDGYNEQFF.

DNA of the CDR3: TGCGCCAGCAGCGCCGGGACAAATTCACCCCTCCACTTT. As protein: CASSAGTNSPLHF. The rearrangement links TRBV10-1 to TRBJ1-6; weak D call: TRBD1 (6 bases). The CDR3 runs to 13 residues. Germline V CDR1 and CDR2: WNHNN, SYGVQD (reference sequence). V was shortened by 6 bases and J by 7 bases, with 10 bases between the two germline ends.

V and J are TRBV24-1 and TRBJ2-2; 7 nucleotides align to TRBD1. J lost 3 bases, V lost 3 bases, and 3 bases had no gene match. The CDR3 is 15 amino acids. Germline V gene lookup returns CDR1 KGHDR and CDR2 SFDVKD. CDR3 sequence: CATSDPGTDTGELFF. The DNA for the CDR3 is TGTGCCACCAGTGATCCCGGGACAGACACCGGGGAGCTGTTTTTT.

This clonotype is medium-sized in the sample. One junction end does not reproduce the germline sequence, and a read error may be involved. The chain combines TRBV6-1 with TRBJ2-1; 8 bases match TRBD2. The CDR3 spans 16 residues. Germline assignment: CDR1 MNHNS and CDR2 SASEGT. For the CDR3, the DNA is TGTGCCAGCACTGAAGGGCGGCTAGCGGGCTACAATGAGCAGTTCTTC. Amino acids: CASTEGRLAGYNEQFF.

This clonotype has more than one count but fewer than ten. The CDR3 sequence: CASERMAVDSNQPQHF. CDR3 sequence (DNA): TGTGCCAGCGAAAGGATGGCAGTCGATAGCAATCAGCCCCAGCATTTT. This chain uses TRBV6-1 with TRBJ1-5, with D uncertain. The CDR3 extends over 16 amino acids. Germline V gene sequence: CDR1 MNHNS, CDR2 SASEGT. V lost 8 bases to trimming and J lost 0 bases, with 17 bases between them.

The rearrangement joins TRBV7-9 to TRBJ1-2; D might be TRBD1 (6 bases). V was trimmed by 2 bases and J by 8 bases, leaving 12 bases between them. CDR1 and CDR2 from the germline V gene are SEHNR and FQNEAQ (reference sequence). This CDR3 region has 13 residues. The DNA of the CDR3 is TGTGCCAGCAGCTTATTACAGGGCGGAGGCTACACCTTC. Protein sequence: CASSLLQGGGYTF.

This chain links TRBV24-1 with TRBJ1-1, with a tentative D call TRBD1 (5 bases). The germline V gene has CDR1 KGHDR and CDR2 SFDVKD. V was clipped by 2 bases and J by 5 bases, with 17 bases between them. The CDR3 is 16 amino acids. The CDR3 loop is CATSDSGRRGRTEAFF. CDR3 DNA: TGTGCCACCAGTGATTCGGGACGACGCGGGAGGACTGAAGCTTTCTTT.

The V gene is TRBV20-1, the J gene TRBJ2-3; possible D gene TRBD1, 5 bases. The germline V gene has CDR1 DFQATT and CDR2 SNEGSKA (reference sequence). V was clipped by 2 bases and J by 3 bases, with 9 bases between them. CDR3 length: 13 residues. The CDR3 DNA follows: TGCAGTGCTAGAAGTCCAGGGACAGATACGCAGTATTTT. It specifies CSARSPGTDTQYF.

This rearrangement joins TRBV21-1 to TRBJ2-5; the DNA was not compared with TRBD2, the D call given in the table. TRBV21-1 is described as a pseudogene. The CDR3 sequence is 16 residues long. CDR3 nucleotide sequence: TGTGCCAGCAGCGGACAACCCCGGGACTGTCAAGAGACCCAGTACTTC. Protein product: CASSGQPRDCQETQYF.

The chain has TRBV7-9 and TRBJ1-2, with D hard to call. The CDR3 totals 14 residues. Germline V CDR1 and CDR2: SEHNR, FQNEAQ (reference sequence). V lost 1 base and J 6 bases, leaving 12 bases between the germline ends. CDR3: CASSLEGTSHGYTF. The CDR3 region has the DNA TGTGCCAGCAGCTTAGAAGGCACAAGCCATGGCTACACCTTC.

The V and J genes are TRBV28 and TRBJ1-5; D is unclear. V was pared by 6 bases and J by 4 bases, with 10 bases between. CDR3 length: 13 residues. CDR1 is MDHEN, CDR2 SYDVKM, per germline. The CDR3 region is CASRWIANQPQHF. The DNA of the CDR3 is TGTGCCAGCAGGTGGATAGCAAATCAGCCCCAGCATTTT.

This clonotype was seen a few times. V is TRBV20-1 and J is TRBJ1-5; 9 bases align to TRBD1. This CDR3 is built from 14 residues. Germline V gene data show CDR1 as DFQATT and CDR2 as SNEGSKA (reference sequence). The V segment lost 1 base and the J segment 2 bases; nucleotides outside the gene matches: 0. The CDR3 spells CSARGTGGNQPQHF. DNA of the CDR3: TGCAGTGCTAGAGGGACAGGGGGCAATCAGCCCCAGCATTTT.

J is TRBJ1-1 and V is TRBV7-9; D is possibly TRBD1 (6 bases). The CDR3 consists of 14 residues. Between the trimmed V and J ends, which lost 1 base and 7 bases, there was a span of 13 bases. Germline CDR1 SEHNR, CDR2 FQNEAQ (reference sequence). This CDR3 reads CASSLEQGKGEAFF. CDR3 coding DNA: TGTGCCAGCAGCTTAGAGCAGGGGAAGGGTGAAGCTTTCTTT.